A few counts support the clone carrying this T cell receptor beta chain. One end of the junction is discordant with germline, which a read error may explain. Full-length variable regions came from constant-region reverse primers plus semi-nested Nested Universal Primer A PCR. TCRdb re-called the 5' RACE reads through MiXCR, storing one row per CDR3 protein. The table records approximately 40,000 distinct CDR3 sequences, roughly a fifth of them present only once. Tregs were sorted as CD4+CD25+CD127-/low cells. The CDR3 is made up of 14 amino acids. Germline CDR1 SGDLS, CDR2 YYNGEE. This clonotype was obtained from a female donor with breast cancer. Sequencing was carried out using Tregs sorted from blood. V usage is TRBV9 and J usage is TRBJ2-7, with D possibly being TRBD2 (5 bases). The CDR3 region is CAGSNRGKANEQYF. In DNA form, the CDR3 reads TGTGCCGGCAGCAACCGAGGGAAGGCGAACGAGCAGTACTTC.